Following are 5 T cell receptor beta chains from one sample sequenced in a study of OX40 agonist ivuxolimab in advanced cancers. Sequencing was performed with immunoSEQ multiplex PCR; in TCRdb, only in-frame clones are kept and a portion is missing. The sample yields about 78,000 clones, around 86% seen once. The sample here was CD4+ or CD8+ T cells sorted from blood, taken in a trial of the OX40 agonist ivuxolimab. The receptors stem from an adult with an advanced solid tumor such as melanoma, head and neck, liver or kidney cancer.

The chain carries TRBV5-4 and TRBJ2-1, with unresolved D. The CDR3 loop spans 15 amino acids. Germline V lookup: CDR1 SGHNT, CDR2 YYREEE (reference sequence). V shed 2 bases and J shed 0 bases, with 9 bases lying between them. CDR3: CASSFLVGSYNEQFF. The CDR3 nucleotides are TGTGCCAGCAGCTTTTTAGTGGGCTCCTACAATGAGCAGTTCTTC.

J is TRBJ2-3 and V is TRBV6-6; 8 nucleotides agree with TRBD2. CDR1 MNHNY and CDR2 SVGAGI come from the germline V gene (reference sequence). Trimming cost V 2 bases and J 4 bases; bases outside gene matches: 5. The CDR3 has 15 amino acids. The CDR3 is CASSYTSGVADTQYF. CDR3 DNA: TGTGCCAGCAGTTACACTAGCGGAGTGGCAGATACGCAGTATTTT.

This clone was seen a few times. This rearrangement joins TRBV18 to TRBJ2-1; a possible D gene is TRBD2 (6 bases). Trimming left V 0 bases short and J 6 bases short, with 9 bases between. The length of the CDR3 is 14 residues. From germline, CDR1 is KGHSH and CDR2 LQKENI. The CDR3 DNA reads TGTGCCAGCTCACCACCGTTCGGGGGCAATGAGCAGTTCTTC. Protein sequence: CASSPPFGGNEQFF.

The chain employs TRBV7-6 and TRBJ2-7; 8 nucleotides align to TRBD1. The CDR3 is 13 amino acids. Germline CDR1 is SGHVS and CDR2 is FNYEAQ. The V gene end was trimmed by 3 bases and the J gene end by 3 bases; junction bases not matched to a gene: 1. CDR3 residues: CASSLDRVYEQYF. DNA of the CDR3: TGTGCCAGCAGCTTGGACAGGGTCTACGAGCAGTACTTC. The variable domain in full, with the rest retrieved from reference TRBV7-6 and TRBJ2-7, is GAGVSQSPRYKVTKRGQDVALRCDPISGHVSLYWYRQALGQGPEFLTYFNYEAQQDKSGLPNDRFSAERPEGSISTLTIQRTEQRDSAMYRCASSLDRVYEQYFGPGTRLTVT.

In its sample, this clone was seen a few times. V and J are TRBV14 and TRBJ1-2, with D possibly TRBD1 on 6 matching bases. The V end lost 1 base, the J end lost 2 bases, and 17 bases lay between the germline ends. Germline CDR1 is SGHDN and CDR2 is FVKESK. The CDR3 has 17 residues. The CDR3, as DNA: TGTGCCAGCAGCCAAGGTCGGGGGGCAGGGTCGAACTATGGCTACACCTTC. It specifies CASSQGRGAGSNYGYTF.